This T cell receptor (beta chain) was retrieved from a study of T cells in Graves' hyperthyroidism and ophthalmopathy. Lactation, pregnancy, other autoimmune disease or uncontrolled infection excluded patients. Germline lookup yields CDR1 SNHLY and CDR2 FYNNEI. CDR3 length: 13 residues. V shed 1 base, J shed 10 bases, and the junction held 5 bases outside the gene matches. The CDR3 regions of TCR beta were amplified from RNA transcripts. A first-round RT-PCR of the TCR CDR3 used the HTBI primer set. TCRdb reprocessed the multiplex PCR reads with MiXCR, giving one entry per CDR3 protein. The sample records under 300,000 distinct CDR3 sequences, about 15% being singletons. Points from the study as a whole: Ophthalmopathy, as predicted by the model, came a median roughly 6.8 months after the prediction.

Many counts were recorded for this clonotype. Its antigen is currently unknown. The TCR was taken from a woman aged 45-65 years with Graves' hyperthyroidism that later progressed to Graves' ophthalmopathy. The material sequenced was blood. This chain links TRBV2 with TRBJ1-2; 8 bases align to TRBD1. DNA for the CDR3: TGTGCCAGCAGTGAAGACAGGGGGGCTTCCTACACCTTC. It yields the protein CASSEDRGASYTF. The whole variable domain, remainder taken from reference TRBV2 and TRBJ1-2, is EPEVTQTPSHQVTQMGQEVILRCVPISNHLYFYWYRQILGQKVEFLVSFYNNEISEKSEIFDDQFSVERPDGSNFTLKIRSTKLEDSAMYFCASSEDRGASYTFGSGTRLTVV.